The source of this T cell receptor (beta chain) is a study of blood T cell repertoires in COVID-19. Whole-study context: There were acute and convalescent COVID-19 samples, and they came from the United States, Italy and Spain. Nucleic acid was either cDNA or gDNA, and it came from T cells, B-cell-depleted T cells, or PBMCs.

Generated by immunoSEQ multiplex PCR, the TCRdb table keeps only in-frame clones and is missing some. This sample has about 350,000 clones, with 75% to 90% found just once. CDR1 and CDR2 from the germline V gene are MNHEY and SVGEGT. V shed 3 bases, J shed 0 bases, and the junction held 6 bases outside the gene matches. The CDR3 contains 17 residues. V gene TRBV6-2 or TRBV6-3 combines with J gene TRBJ1-5; 9 bases are shared with TRBD1. Sequencing was performed on peripheral blood. The clonotype was recovered from a woman in her sixties or seventies with COVID-19, enrolled during active disease. The CDR3 DNA reads as TGTGCCAGCAGTTATGTAACAGGGGGCCCTAGCAATCAGCCCCAGCATTTT. Amino acids: CASSYVTGGPSNQPQHF.